The 28 T cell receptor beta chains given below trace back to one sample, sequenced in a study of T cell responses to AZD1222 COVID-19 vaccine. Only in-frame clones appear in the TCRdb table, and some are missing; sequencing was by immunoSEQ multiplex PCR. The sample shows 160,000 or so clones, 85% to 95% of them seen only once. This specimen consisted of peripheral blood, obtained 28 days after the second AZD1222 dose. These receptors were obtained from an adult who received the AZD1222 COVID-19 vaccine.

The chain is built from TRBV3-1 (or the pseudogene TRBV3-2) and TRBJ1-3; D unresolved. Per germline, CDR1 LGHDT and CDR2 YNNKEL (reference sequence). This CDR3 is 13 amino acids long. Between the trimmed V and J ends, which lost 5 bases and 0 bases, there was a span of 5 bases. CDR3 DNA: TGTGCCAGCAGCGAAAGCTCTGGAAACACCATATATTTT. Translating it yields CASSESSGNTIYF.

This sequence joins TRBV7-6 and TRBJ2-5; possible D gene TRBD2, 5 bases. CDR1 and CDR2 (germline): SGHVS, FNYEAQ. V was cut by 5 bases and J by 3 bases, with 16 bases left in between. This CDR3 is built from 15 residues. CDR3 protein: CASSPLGQREETQYF. In DNA, the CDR3 is TGTGCCAGCAGCCCCTTGGGCCAGAGGGAAGAGACCCAGTACTTC. The full variable domain, rest sourced from reference TRBV7-6 and TRBJ2-5, is GAGVSQSPRYKVTKRGQDVALRCDPISGHVSLYWYRQALGQGPEFLTYFNYEAQQDKSGLPNDRFSAERPEGSISTLTIQRTEQRDSAMYRCASSPLGQREETQYFGPGTRLLVL.

The chain couples TRBV6-1 to TRBJ1-3; the D is unclear. Trimming removed 2 bases from V and 3 bases from J, with 2 bases in between. The germline CDR1 and CDR2 sequences are MNHNS and SASEGT. There are 12 residues in the CDR3. CDR3 nucleotide sequence: TGTGCCAGCAGTGAAAGTGGAAACACCATATATTTT. It translates to CASSESGNTIYF.

The J gene is TRBJ2-1, the V gene TRBV3-1 (or the pseudogene TRBV3-2), with D hard to call. Germline V gives CDR1 LGHDT, CDR2 YNNKEL (reference sequence). V dropped 1 base and J dropped 8 bases, with 15 bases sitting between them. CDR3 length: 15 residues. CDR3 amino acids: CASSQGPGSTHEQFF. The DNA of the CDR3 is TGTGCCAGCAGCCAAGGCCCGGGCTCCACCCATGAGCAGTTCTTC.

V is TRBV27 and J is TRBJ2-1; D perhaps matches TRBD2 (5 bases). This CDR3 is 16 amino acids long. Per the germline V gene, CDR1 is MNHEY and CDR2 is SMNVEV (reference sequence). V gave up 1 base and J gave up 2 bases, with 12 bases separating them. The CDR3 loop is CASSLLGGRTYNEQFF. The CDR3 DNA follows: TGTGCCAGCAGTTTATTGGGTGGGAGAACCTACAATGAGCAGTTCTTC.

This clone was seen a single time. This sequence joins TRBV7-9 and TRBJ1-6; a possible D gene is TRBD1 (6 bases). V was pared by 3 bases and J by 9 bases, with 15 bases between. Germline-derived CDR1 and CDR2 are SEHNR and FQNEAQ (reference sequence). The CDR3 is 15 amino acids. DNA for the CDR3: TGTGCCAGCAGCTTCCGGGACATCACCGCTTCACCCCTCCACTTT. It yields the protein CASSFRDITASPLHF.

The chain employs TRBV18 and TRBJ2-2; the match to TRBD1 covers 7 bases. The CDR3 is 16 residues long. The trim removed 6 bases at V and 2 bases at J, leaving 9 bases unmatched. CDR1 and CDR2 (germline): KGHSH, LQKENI. The CDR3 spells CASSFRDSVNTGELFF. CDR3 DNA: TGTGCCAGCTCGTTCCGGGACAGCGTTAACACCGGGGAGCTGTTTTTT.

This chain links TRBV20-1 with TRBJ1-5; tentative D call: TRBD1 (6 bases). With 6 bases removed from V and 2 bases from J, the gap between germline ends came to 20 bases. The CDR3 is made up of 16 amino acids. The germline gives CDR1 DFQATT, CDR2 SNEGSKA (reference sequence). CDR3 amino acids: CSASSRGTPRNQPQHF. The CDR3 region has the DNA TGCAGTGCAAGTAGCCGCGGGACACCCCGCAATCAGCCCCAGCATTTT.

The rearrangement joins TRBV30 to TRBJ2-1; TRBD2 matches 8 bases. Germline V gives CDR1 GTSNPN, CDR2 SVGIG (reference sequence). This CDR3 has 14 amino acids. V trimming: 0 bases; J trimming: 8 bases; junction bases outside the gene matches: 6. CDR3 in amino acids: CAWSVGAGGDEQFF. In DNA form, the CDR3 reads TGTGCCTGGAGTGTTGGTGCGGGAGGTGATGAGCAGTTCTTC. The variable domain in full, with the rest retrieved from reference TRBV30 and TRBJ2-1, is SQTIHQWPATLVQPVGSPLSLECTVEGTSNPNLYWYRQAAGRGLQLLFYSVGIGQISSEVPQNLSASRPQDRQFILSSKKLLLSDSGFYLCAWSVGAGGDEQFFGPGTRLTVL.

The J gene is TRBJ2-7, the V gene TRBV7-9; D may be TRBD1 or TRBD2 (6 bases each). The CDR3 has 16 amino acids. V lost 5 bases and J lost 2, with 19 bases in between. Germline lookup yields CDR1 SEHNR and CDR2 FQNEAQ (reference sequence). This CDR3 is CASSLVGGQTTYEQYF. The CDR3, as DNA: TGTGCCAGCAGCCTCGTGGGGGGACAAACAACCTACGAGCAGTACTTC.

V usage is TRBV10-2 and J usage is TRBJ2-2, with D perhaps TRBD1 (6 bases). Looked up from germline, CDR1 is WSHSY and CDR2 is SAAADI. With 5 bases removed from V and 6 bases from J, the gap between germline ends came to 22 bases. The CDR3 has 17 amino acids. The CDR3 nucleotides read TGCGCCAGCAGTCCCCCCCCAGGGGAAGTAAACGCCGGGGAGCTGTTTTTT. Amino acid sequence: CASSPPPGEVNAGELFF.

The sample holds one count of this clone. V is TRBV6-1 and J is TRBJ1-2; D unresolved. The CDR3 has 14 amino acids. Germline CDR1 reads MNHNS; CDR2 reads SASEGT. V was pared by 2 bases and J by 4 bases, with 11 bases between. The CDR3 DNA sequence: TGTGCCAGCAGTGAACTCGGGCAGGTCTATGGCTACACCTTC. As protein: CASSELGQVYGYTF.

The chain joins TRBV19 to TRBJ2-5; possible D gene TRBD1, 6 bases. Germline V CDR1 and CDR2: LNHDA, SQIVND (reference sequence). Trimming left V 5 bases short and J 5 bases short, with 12 bases between. This CDR3 has 13 amino acids. CDR3 loop: CASSPQGLETQYF. CDR3 coding DNA: TGTGCCAGTAGTCCACAGGGTCTGGAGACCCAGTACTTC.

The chain uses TRBV30 and TRBJ1-3; no clear D. This CDR3 is built from 16 residues. The ends were cut back, 4 bases at V and 3 bases at J, with 19 bases in the middle. Germline assignment: CDR1 GTSNPN and CDR2 SVGIG (reference sequence). CDR3 bases: TGTGCCTGGACCGACTTTTCAGGCAGAAGTGGAAACACCATATATTTT. Translated, it gives CAWTDFSGRSGNTIYF.

The rearrangement links TRBV7-8 to TRBJ2-2; the D is unclear. The V gene lost 3 bases and the J gene lost 4 bases, with 12 bases spanning the gap. The CDR3 extends over 15 amino acids. Germline values: CDR1 SGHVS, CDR2 FQNEAQ. CDR3 protein: CASSLRRISTGELFF. In DNA, the CDR3 is TGTGCCAGCAGCTTGAGGCGGATTAGCACCGGGGAGCTGTTTTTT.

The V gene is TRBV2, the J gene TRBJ1-5, with 8 bases identical to TRBD1. Trimming cost V 7 bases and J 6 bases; bases outside gene matches: 5. The CDR3 consists of 13 residues. Germline V gene data show CDR1 as SNHLY and CDR2 as FYNNEI. In DNA, the CDR3 is TGTGCCAGCACCCCGGGACAGGTTCAGCCCCAGCATTTT. Translation: CASTPGQVQPQHF.

V usage is TRBV7-9 and J usage is TRBJ2-7; D gene ambiguous. The CDR3 is 16 amino acids. Looked up from germline, CDR1 is SEHNR and CDR2 is FQNEAQ (reference sequence). V was cut by 4 bases and J by 4 bases, with 20 bases left in between. The CDR3 DNA reads as TGTGCCAGCAGCTCCCCCTCCGGGCGTGACCTTTACGAGCAGTACTTC. Translation: CASSSPSGRDLYEQYF. Together with reference TRBV7-9 and TRBJ2-7, the CDR3 gives the full variable domain: DTGVSQNPRHKITKRGQNVTFRCDPISEHNRLYWYRQTLGQGPEFLTYFQNEAQLEKSRLLSDRFSAERPKGSFSTLEIQRTEQGDSAMYLCASSSPSGRDLYEQYFGPGTRLTVT.

Written as DNA, the CDR3 is TGTGCCAGTAGGGACAGGGCCAATTCTGGGGCCAACGTCCTGACTTTC. Translating it yields CASRDRANSGANVLTF. The chain carries TRBV11-2 and TRBJ2-6; 9 nucleotides line up with TRBD1. Trimming removed 9 bases from V and 1 base from J; junction bases left unmatched: 7. CDR3 length equals 16 residues. Germline lookup yields CDR1 SGHAT and CDR2 FQNNGV.

V usage is TRBV10-3 and J usage is TRBJ2-5, with TRBD2 identical over 9 bases. The CDR3 totals 16 residues. V shed 6 bases, J shed 5 bases, and the junction held 13 bases outside the gene matches. CDR1 ENHRY and CDR2 SYGVKD come from the germline V gene. The CDR3 bases are TGTGCCATCAGACCTCGTATTAGCGGGAGTCCCGAGACCCAGTACTTC. Protein product: CAIRPRISGSPETQYF.

The chain couples TRBV5-1 to TRBJ2-7; TRBD2 is a possible D gene (6 bases). V lost 4 bases and J 7 bases, leaving 21 bases between the germline ends. The V gene's germline CDR1 is SGHRS and CDR2 YFSETQ. There are 15 residues in the CDR3. CDR3 nucleotide sequence: TGCGCCAGCAGCACGTGGGGGGAGTCCCGGTGGGAGCAGTACTTC. This encodes CASSTWGESRWEQYF.

The chain couples TRBV7-2 to TRBJ1-1; unclear D gene. CDR3 length: 14 amino acids. Germline-derived CDR1 and CDR2 are SGHTA and FQGNSA. V lost 5 bases and J lost 0, with 10 bases in between. CDR3 amino acids: CASSPRPVNTEAFF. The DNA of the CDR3 is TGTGCCAGCAGCCCCAGGCCGGTGAACACTGAAGCTTTCTTT.

This clone turned up a few times. The chain has TRBV19 and TRBJ1-5; D ambiguous. The CDR3 consists of 12 residues. V was trimmed by 7 bases and J by 4 bases, leaving 8 bases between them. Germline CDR1 and CDR2: LNHDA and SQIVND (reference sequence). CDR3 nucleotides: TGTGCCAGTAAGTTCCAAAATCAGCCCCAGCATTTT. Translating gives CASKFQNQPQHF.

This clone was recorded once. V and J are TRBV3-1 (or the pseudogene TRBV3-2) and TRBJ1-6, with a tentative D call TRBD1 (6 bases). The CDR3 extends over 13 amino acids. The germline CDR1 and CDR2 sequences are LGHDT and YNNKEL (reference sequence). Trimming took off 5 bases at V and 9 bases at J, with 11 bases between the two ends. CDR3 residues: CASSFRQVSPLHF. CDR3 sequence (DNA): TGTGCCAGCAGCTTCAGACAGGTTTCACCCCTCCACTTT.

The CDR3: CSVGGRGAFSYEQYF. In nucleotides, the CDR3 is TGCAGCGTTGGTGGGAGGGGGGCCTTCTCCTACGAGCAGTACTTC. This sequence joins TRBV29-1 and TRBJ2-7; possible D gene TRBD2, 7 bases. V was trimmed by 4 bases and J by 0 bases, leaving 16 bases between them. The CDR3 runs to 15 residues. CDR1 is SQVTM and CDR2 is ANQGSEA in the germline V gene.

The chain has TRBV28 and TRBJ2-3, with a weak D call TRBD1 (6 bases). This CDR3 has 16 amino acids. CDR1 and CDR2 from the germline V gene are MDHEN and SYDVKM. The V and J ends lost 5 bases and 5 bases respectively, with 20 bases between them. CDR3 sequence (DNA): TGTGCCAGCAGTGCCCCTGCGGCAGGGGAGATAGATACGCAGTATTTT. This codes for CASSAPAAGEIDTQYF. Supplemented by reference TRBV28 and TRBJ2-3, the full variable domain reads DVKVTQSSRYLVKRTGEKVFLECVQDMDHENMFWYRQDPGLGLRLIYFSYDVKMKEKGDIPEGYSVSREKKERFSLILESASTNQTSMYLCASSAPAAGEIDTQYFGPGTRLTVL.

The V call is TRBV7-2, the J call TRBJ1-1, with D hard to call. Trimming removed 3 bases at V and 1 base at J, with 6 bases between. Germline CDR1 SGHTA, CDR2 FQGNSA. The CDR3 totals 13 residues. The CDR3: CASSLQPNTEAFF. CDR3 nucleotide sequence: TGTGCCAGCAGCTTGCAGCCGAACACTGAAGCTTTCTTT.

The genes are TRBV7-9 and TRBJ1-6; no clear D. Per germline, CDR1 SEHNR and CDR2 FQNEAQ (reference sequence). There are 14 residues in the CDR3. Trimming stripped 5 bases from V and 7 bases from J, with 12 bases between. CDR3 residues: CASSPTEINSPLHF. As DNA, the CDR3 is TGTGCCAGCAGCCCCACAGAAATCAATTCACCCCTCCACTTT.

The gene calls are TRBV18 and TRBJ2-7, with D possibly being TRBD2 (6 bases). CDR3 size: 14 residues. V was clipped by 4 bases and J by 4 bases, with 14 bases between them. The germline V gene has CDR1 KGHSH and CDR2 LQKENI. The CDR3, as DNA: TGTGCCAGCTCACTCTCAGGAGGGAATTACGAGCAGTACTTC. This gives the protein CASSLSGGNYEQYF. Based on the CDR3 plus reference TRBV18 and TRBJ2-7, the full variable domain is NAGVMQNPRHLVRRRGQEARLRCSPMKGHSHVYWYRQLPEEGLKFMVYLQKENIIDESGMPKERFSAEFPKEGPSILRIQQVVRGDSAAYFCASSLSGGNYEQYFGPGTRLTVT.